This TCR beta chain was identified during a study of T-cell reconstitution after alpha-beta-depleted transplantation in children. Study-wide results and limits: The authors attributed T-cell counts and diversity one year after transplant mostly to newly produced T cells. Several hundred expanded graft clones reportedly supplied alpha-beta T cells about two months after transplant. At day 60, the high TCRbeta diversity found in some patients originated from recipient T cells and thymic progenitors that had survived.

V was shortened by 2 bases and J by 1 base, with 15 bases between the two germline ends. CDR3 length: 17 amino acids. In the case of this clonotype: What it binds is unknown.

The TCRbeta library incorporated unique molecular identifiers. TCRdb itself ran the PCR reads through MiXCR, one entry per CDR3 protein. The sample lists 450,000 to 550,000 distinct CDR3 sequences; about an eighth were seen once. The rearrangement joins TRBV12-3 or TRBV12-4 to TRBJ2-4; D is tentatively TRBD1 or TRBD2 (6 bases each). The TCR was taken from a female patient between 2 and 10 years old who had a stem cell transplant for aplastic anemia, so the T cells may come from the graft donor. The source was PBMCs, mostly from graft donor cells, collected 180 days after TCRalphabeta/CD19-depleted stem cell transplant. As DNA, the CDR3 is TGTGCCAGCAGTTTAAGGGTCGGGGGCTCGGCCAAAAACATTCAGTACTTC. Protein product: CASSLRVGGSAKNIQYF.